This T cell receptor beta chain was captured by sequencing in a study of brain T cells in children with intractable seizures. The study, taken as a whole, reports: Viral specificity was inferred only from CDR3 similarity; HCMV serostatus was unknown. Absence of clones before surgery may stem from lower sequencing depth.

A note on this clone: The antigen remains undetermined.

Some clones are missing from TCRdb's copy, which holds only in-frame ones; the method was immunoSEQ multiplex PCR. Found here are 60,000 to 85,000 clones, about 93% of them singletons; the top ten hold 1.5%. CDR1 and CDR2 from the germline V gene are SGHDT and YYEEEE. With V trimmed by 5 bases and J by 3 bases, 9 bases remained unmatched. The CDR3 consists of 15 residues. Surgery cases with the highest brain T cell transcript signatures were chosen for sequencing. Pre-surgery treatment included at least one anti-epileptic drug. V usage is TRBV5-6 and J usage is TRBJ2-7; 9 positions match TRBD1. The source material was peripheral blood, sampled at surgery. The sequence was collected from a boy less than two years old with tuberous sclerosis and intractable seizures. The CDR3 DNA follows: TGTGCCAGCAGTATCCCCGGGACAGGGTTCTACGAGCAGTACTTC. The encoded protein is CASSIPGTGFYEQYF. Combining the CDR3 with reference TRBV5-6 and TRBJ2-7 gives the whole variable domain DAGVTQSPTHLIKTRGQQVTLRCSPKSGHDTVSWYQQALGQGPQFIFQYYEEEERQRGNFPDRFSGHQFPNYSSELNVNALLLGDSALYLCASSIPGTGFYEQYFGPGTRLTVT.